This T cell receptor beta chain is from a study of shared clonotypes between healthy human individuals. Notes on this clone: One end of the junction does not line up with germline, which may come from a read error.

Germline CDR1 WSHSY, CDR2 SAAADI. This CDR3 has 15 amino acids. The naive CD8 population came from CD45RO-negative cells selected for CCR7, without terminally differentiated effector memory CD45RA+ cells. Only Caucasian adults living in Nashville, Tennessee made up the donor group. The table came from immunoSEQ multiplex PCR; TCRdb's copy has only in-frame clones and leaves some out. The repertoire holds millions of clones, with roughly 91% as singletons. Material: naive CD8+ T cells from PBMCs. The source of this sequence is a man between 18 and 35 years old in good health. Some clones in this sample may be carry-over from other donors' samples. V is TRBV10-2 and J is TRBJ2-7; 10 nucleotides align to TRBD2. The CDR3 coding sequence is TGCGCCAGCCGTGAGTGGGGGCTAGCGGGAGACGAGCAGTACTTC. Protein: CASREWGLAGDEQYF.